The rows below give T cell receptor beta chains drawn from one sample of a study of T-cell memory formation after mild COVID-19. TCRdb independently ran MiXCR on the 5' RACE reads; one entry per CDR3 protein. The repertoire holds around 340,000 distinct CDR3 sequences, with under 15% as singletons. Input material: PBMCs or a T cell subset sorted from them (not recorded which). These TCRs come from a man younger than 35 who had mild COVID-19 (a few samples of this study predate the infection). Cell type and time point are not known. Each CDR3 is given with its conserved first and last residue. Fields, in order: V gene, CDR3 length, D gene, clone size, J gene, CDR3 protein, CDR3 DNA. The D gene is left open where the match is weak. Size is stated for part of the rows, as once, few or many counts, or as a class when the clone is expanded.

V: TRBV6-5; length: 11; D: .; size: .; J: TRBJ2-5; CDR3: CASGSGKTQYF; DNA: TGTGCCAGCGGGTCGGGGAAGACCCAGTACTTC
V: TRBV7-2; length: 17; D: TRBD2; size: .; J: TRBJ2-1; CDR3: CASSRRKGLAGGNEQFF; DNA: TGTGCCAGCAGCCGCAGAAAGGGACTAGCGGGGGGCAATGAGCAGTTCTTC
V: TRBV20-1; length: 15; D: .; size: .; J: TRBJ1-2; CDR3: CSARVLGSINYGYTF; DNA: TGCAGTGCTAGAGTTCTGGGGTCGATCAACTATGGCTACACCTTC
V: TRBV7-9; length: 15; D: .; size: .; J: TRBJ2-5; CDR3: CASSLARRVRETQYF; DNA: TGTGCCAGCAGCTTAGCGCGCCGGGTCCGGGAGACCCAGTACTTC
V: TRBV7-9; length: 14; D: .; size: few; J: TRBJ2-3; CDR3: CASSPRGFPDTQYF; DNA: TGTGCCAGCAGCCCCCGCGGGTTCCCAGATACGCAGTATTTT
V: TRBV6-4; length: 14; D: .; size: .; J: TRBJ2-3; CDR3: CASSPVASTDTQYF; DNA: TGTGCCAGCAGTCCAGTTGCTAGCACAGATACGCAGTATTTT
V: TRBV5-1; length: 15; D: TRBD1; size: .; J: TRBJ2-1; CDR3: CASSADPGTGLRQFF; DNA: TGCGCCAGCAGCGCGGACCCCGGGACAGGGTTGAGGCAGTTCTTC
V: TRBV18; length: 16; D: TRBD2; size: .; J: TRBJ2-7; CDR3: CASSLRAGGFSYEQYF; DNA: TGTGCCAGCTCACTCCGGGCGGGGGGCTTCTCCTACGAGCAGTACTTC
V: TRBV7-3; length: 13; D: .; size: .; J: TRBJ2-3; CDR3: CASSRRGSDTQYF; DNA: TGTGCCAGCAGCCGCAGAGGCAGTGATACGCAGTATTTT
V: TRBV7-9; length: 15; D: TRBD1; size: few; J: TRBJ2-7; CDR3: CASSLGQGRSYEQYF; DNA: TGTGCCAGCAGCTTGGGACAGGGAAGGTCCTACGAGCAGTACTTC
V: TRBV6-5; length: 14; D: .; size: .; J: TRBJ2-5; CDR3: CASSYPTGSGTQYF; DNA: TGTGCCAGCAGTTATCCGACAGGCTCGGGGACCCAGTACTTC
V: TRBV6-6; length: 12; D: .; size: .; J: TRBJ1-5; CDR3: CASSFRVQPQHF; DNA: TGTGCCAGCAGTTTTAGGGTTCAGCCCCAGCATTTT
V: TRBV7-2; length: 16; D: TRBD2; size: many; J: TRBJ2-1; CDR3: CASSLSGGNLYNEQFF; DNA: TGTGCCAGCAGCTTATCGGGGGGGAACCTCTACAATGAGCAGTTCTTC
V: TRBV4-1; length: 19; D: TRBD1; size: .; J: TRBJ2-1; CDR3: CASSHTRMRPGQGDNEQFF; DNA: TGCGCCAGCAGCCATACCCGCATGCGACCGGGACAGGGGGATAATGAGCAGTTCTTC
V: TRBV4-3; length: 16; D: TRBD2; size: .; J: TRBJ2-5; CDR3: CASSQDLAGAQETQYF; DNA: TGCGCCAGCAGCCAAGATCTAGCGGGGGCCCAAGAGACCCAGTACTTC
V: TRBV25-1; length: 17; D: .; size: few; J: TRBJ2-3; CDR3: CASSAGWGVVGTDTQYF; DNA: TGTGCCAGCAGTGCTGGTTGGGGGGTTGTCGGCACAGATACGCAGTATTTT
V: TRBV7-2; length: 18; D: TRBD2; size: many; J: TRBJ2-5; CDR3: CASSRDGGTSGGKETQYF; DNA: TGTGCCAGCAGCAGAGATGGCGGGACTAGCGGGGGGAAAGAGACCCAGTACTTC
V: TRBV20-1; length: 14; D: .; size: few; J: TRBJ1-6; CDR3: CSAWDIPNSSPLHF; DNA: TGCAGTGCCTGGGACATCCCCAACAGTTCACCCCTCCACTTT
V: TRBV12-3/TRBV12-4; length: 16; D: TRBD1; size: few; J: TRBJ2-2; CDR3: CASSLAGGQGTGELFF; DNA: TGTGCCAGCAGTTTAGCAGGCGGACAGGGTACCGGGGAGCTGTTTTTT
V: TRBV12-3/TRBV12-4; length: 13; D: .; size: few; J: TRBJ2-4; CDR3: CASSLAAKNIQYF; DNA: TGTGCCAGCAGTTTAGCGGCCAAAAACATTCAGTACTTC
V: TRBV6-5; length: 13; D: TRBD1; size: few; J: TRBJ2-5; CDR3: CASRTGVVETQYF; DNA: TGTGCCAGCAGGACAGGGGTAGTGGAGACCCAGTACTTC
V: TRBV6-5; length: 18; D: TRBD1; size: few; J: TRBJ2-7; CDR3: CASSYSTSAGTGAYEQYF; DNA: TGTGCCAGCAGTTACTCGACGTCAGCCGGGACAGGGGCCTACGAGCAGTACTTC
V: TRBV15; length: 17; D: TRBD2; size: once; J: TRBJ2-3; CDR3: CATSRGIGGAHTDTQYF; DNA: TGTGCCACCAGCAGAGGTATCGGGGGGGCCCACACAGATACGCAGTATTTT
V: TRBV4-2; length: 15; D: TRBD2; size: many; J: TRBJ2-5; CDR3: CASSQDRGGPETQYF; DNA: TGTGCCAGCAGCCAAGATCGGGGGGGGCCAGAGACCCAGTACTTC
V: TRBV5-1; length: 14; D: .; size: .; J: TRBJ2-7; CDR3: CDTKVGDRAYEQYF; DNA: TGCGACACAAAGGTGGGCGATCGCGCCTACGAGCAGTACTTC
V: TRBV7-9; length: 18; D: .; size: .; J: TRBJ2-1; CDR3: CASSLARLRPSSYNEQFF; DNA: TGTGCCAGCAGCTTAGCGAGACTGCGACCAAGCTCCTACAATGAGCAGTTCTTC
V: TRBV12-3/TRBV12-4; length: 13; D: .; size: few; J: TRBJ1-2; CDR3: CASSLTTGYGYTF; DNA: TGTGCCAGCAGTTTGACGACAGGCTATGGCTACACCTTC
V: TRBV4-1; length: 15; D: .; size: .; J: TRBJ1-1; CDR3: CASSQDWPGGTEAFF; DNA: TGCGCCAGCAGCCAAGACTGGCCGGGGGGCACTGAAGCTTTCTTT
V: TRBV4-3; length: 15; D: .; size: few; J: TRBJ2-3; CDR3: CASSPYKDLADTQYF; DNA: TGCGCCAGCAGCCCTTACAAGGACCTCGCAGATACGCAGTATTTT
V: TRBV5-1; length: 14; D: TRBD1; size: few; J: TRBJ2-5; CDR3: CASSSGQGVETQYF; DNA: TGCGCCAGCAGCTCGGGACAGGGTGTAGAGACCCAGTACTTC
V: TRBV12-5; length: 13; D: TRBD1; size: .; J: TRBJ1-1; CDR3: CANQGGEGTEAFF; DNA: TGTGCTAATCAAGGGGGCGAGGGGACTGAAGCTTTCTTT
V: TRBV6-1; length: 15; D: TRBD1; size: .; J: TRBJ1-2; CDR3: CASSDWTGANYGYTF; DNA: TGTGCCAGCAGTGACTGGACAGGGGCCAATTATGGCTACACCTTC
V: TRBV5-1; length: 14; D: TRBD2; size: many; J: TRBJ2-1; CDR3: CACRLAGDYNEQFF; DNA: TGCGCCTGCAGACTAGCGGGCGACTACAATGAGCAGTTCTTC
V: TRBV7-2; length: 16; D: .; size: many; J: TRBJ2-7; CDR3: CASSFLPGGRYYEQYF; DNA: TGTGCCAGCAGCTTTCTTCCCGGAGGACGGTACTACGAGCAGTACTTC
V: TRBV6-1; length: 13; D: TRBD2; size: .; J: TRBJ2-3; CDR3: CASSAAGEGTQYF; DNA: TGTGCCAGCAGCGCCGCGGGGGAGGGGACGCAGTATTTT
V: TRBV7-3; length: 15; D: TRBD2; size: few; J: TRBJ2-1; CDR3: CASSLGRGVWNEQFF; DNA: TGTGCCAGCAGCTTAGGTCGGGGGGTTTGGAATGAGCAGTTCTTC
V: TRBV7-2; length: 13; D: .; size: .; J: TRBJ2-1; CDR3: CASSFGAFDEQFF; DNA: TGTGCCAGCAGCTTCGGGGCCTTCGATGAGCAGTTCTTC
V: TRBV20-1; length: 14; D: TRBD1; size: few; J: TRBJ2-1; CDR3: CSARTGYRINEQFF; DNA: TGCAGTGCTAGGACAGGGTATCGGATCAATGAGCAGTTCTTC
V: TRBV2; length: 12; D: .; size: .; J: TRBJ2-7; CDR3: CASRGGPYEQYF; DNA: TGTGCCAGCAGAGGAGGCCCCTACGAGCAGTACTTC
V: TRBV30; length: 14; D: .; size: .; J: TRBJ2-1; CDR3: CAWIQGSSYNEQFF; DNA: TGTGCCTGGATCCAGGGCAGCTCCTACAATGAGCAGTTCTTC
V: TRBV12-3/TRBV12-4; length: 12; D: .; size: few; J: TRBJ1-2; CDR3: CAAERANYGYTF; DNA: TGTGCCGCTGAGAGAGCAAACTATGGCTACACCTTC
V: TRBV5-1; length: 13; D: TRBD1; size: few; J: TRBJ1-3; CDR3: CASSDGTGDTIYF; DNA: TGCGCCAGCAGCGACGGGACAGGAGACACCATATATTTT
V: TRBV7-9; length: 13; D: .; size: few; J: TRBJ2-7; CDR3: CASSLGEGREQYF; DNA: TGTGCCAGCAGCTTAGGGGAAGGGCGCGAGCAGTACTTC
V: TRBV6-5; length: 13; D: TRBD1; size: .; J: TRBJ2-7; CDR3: CASSSSGTGSQYF; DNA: TGTGCCAGCAGTTCTTCCGGGACAGGGAGTCAGTACTTC
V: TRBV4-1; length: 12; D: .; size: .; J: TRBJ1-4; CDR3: CASSQAQEKLFF; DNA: TGCGCCAGCAGCCAAGCCCAGGAAAAACTGTTTTTT
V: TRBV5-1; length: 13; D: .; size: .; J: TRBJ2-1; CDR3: CASTEEGWHEQFF; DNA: TGCGCCAGCACCGAGGAGGGGTGGCACGAGCAGTTCTTC
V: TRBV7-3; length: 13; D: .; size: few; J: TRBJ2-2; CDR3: CASSFTGGGELFF; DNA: TGTGCCAGCAGCTTTACCGGAGGAGGGGAGCTGTTTTTT
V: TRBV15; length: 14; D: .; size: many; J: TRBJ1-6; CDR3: CATRDGHGVSPLHF; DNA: TGTGCCACCAGGGACGGACACGGCGTCTCACCCCTCCACTTT
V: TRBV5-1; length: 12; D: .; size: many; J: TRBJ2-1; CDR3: CASSPGTPLRFF; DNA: TGCGCCAGCAGCCCCGGGACGCCTCTCAGGTTCTTC
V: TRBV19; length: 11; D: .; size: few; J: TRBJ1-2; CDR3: CASSIPNGYTF; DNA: TGTGCCAGTAGTATCCCAAATGGCTACACCTTC
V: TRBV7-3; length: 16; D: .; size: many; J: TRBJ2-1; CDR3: CASSLNQGISYNEQFF; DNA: TGTGCCAGCAGCTTAAATCAGGGCATCTCCTACAATGAGCAGTTCTTC
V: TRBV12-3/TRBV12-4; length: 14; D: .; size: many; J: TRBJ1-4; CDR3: CASSPTVPNEKLFF; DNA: TGTGCCAGCAGTCCGACAGTACCTAATGAAAAACTGTTTTTT
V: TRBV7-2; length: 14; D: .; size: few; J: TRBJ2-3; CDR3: CASSQDAHTDTQYF; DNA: TGTGCCAGCAGCCAGGACGCGCACACAGATACGCAGTATTTT
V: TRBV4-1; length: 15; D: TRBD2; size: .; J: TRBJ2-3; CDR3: CASSQDSGGPDTQYF; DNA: TGCGCCAGCAGCCAAGACAGCGGGGGCCCAGATACGCAGTATTTT
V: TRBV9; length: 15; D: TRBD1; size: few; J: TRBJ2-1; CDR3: CASSEPGQGGGEQFF; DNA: TGTGCCAGCAGCGAGCCGGGACAGGGGGGAGGTGAGCAGTTCTTC
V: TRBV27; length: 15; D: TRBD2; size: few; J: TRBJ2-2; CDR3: CASSSPGGVTGELFF; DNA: TGTGCCAGCAGCTCCCCGGGGGGGGTCACCGGGGAGCTGTTTTTT